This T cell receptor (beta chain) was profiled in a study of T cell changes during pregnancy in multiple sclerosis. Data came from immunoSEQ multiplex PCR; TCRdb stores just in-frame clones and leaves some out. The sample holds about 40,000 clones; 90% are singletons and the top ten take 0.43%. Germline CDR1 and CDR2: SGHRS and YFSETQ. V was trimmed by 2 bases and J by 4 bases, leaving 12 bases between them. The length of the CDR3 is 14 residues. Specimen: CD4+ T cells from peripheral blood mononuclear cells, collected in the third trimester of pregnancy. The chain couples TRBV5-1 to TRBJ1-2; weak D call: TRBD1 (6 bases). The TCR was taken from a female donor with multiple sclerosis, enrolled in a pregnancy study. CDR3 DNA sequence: TGCGCCAGCAGCTTTACAGGGCAGACCTATGGCTACACCTTC. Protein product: CASSFTGQTYGYTF.